Listed here are 16 T cell receptor beta chains from one sample, sequenced in a study of regulatory T cells in long-lasting Graves disease. To make TCR beta libraries, researchers used iRepertoire HTBI primers and Arm-PCR of CDR3 regions. TCRdb re-called the multiplex PCR reads with MiXCR, one entry per CDR3 protein. The table has 350,000 to 450,000 distinct CDR3 sequences, 12% seen once; the top ten hold approximately 17%. Time point of the sample: newly diagnosed GD, antithyroid drugs for less than 3 months. PBMC-extracted RNA yielded the TCR library. These sequences were also reported in another study, on T cells in Graves' hyperthyroidism and ophthalmopathy.

The sample in question was peripheral blood mononuclear cells (PBMCs), obtained at new diagnosis, from a patient treated with antithyroid drugs. Receptor source: a woman under 30 with Graves disease.

This clonotype occurred many times. The chain is built from TRBV3-1 and TRBJ2-1; D perhaps matches TRBD2 (6 bases). CDR3 length: 16 amino acids. The V end was cut by 2 bases, the J end by 2 bases, with 13 bases between. The germline V gene has CDR1 LGHDT and CDR2 YNNKEL (reference sequence). CDR3 protein: CASSQFGDSAYNEQFF. Here the CDR3 DNA reads TGTGCCAGCAGCCAATTCGGGGACTCCGCCTACAATGAGCAGTTCTTC.

This clonotype was found a few times. The rearrangement joins TRBV20-1 to TRBJ2-3, with a possible D match to TRBD1 (6 bases). The CDR3 loop spans 14 amino acids. CDR1 is DFQATT and CDR2 is SNEGSKA in the germline V gene (reference sequence). V was trimmed by 6 bases and J by 6 bases, leaving 19 bases between them. CDR3 amino acids: CSANRDGWGDTQYF. CDR3 nucleotides: TGCAGTGCAAACAGGGACGGATGGGGTGATACGCAGTATTTT.

This clonotype was seen at least ten times. V and J are TRBV7-6 and TRBJ1-1; 7 positions match TRBD1. Per germline, CDR1 SGHVS and CDR2 FNYEAQ. CDR3 size: 16 residues. V shed 6 bases and J 0 bases; nucleotides not matched to a gene: 10. For the CDR3, the DNA is TGTGCCAGCAGTCAGGGGCAAGGGGGCATGAACACTGAAGCTTTCTTT. Protein sequence: CASSQGQGGMNTEAFF.

This clonotype was found a few times. The J gene is TRBJ2-7, the V gene TRBV7-9; 7 bases agree with TRBD1. CDR3 length: 15 amino acids. The germline CDR1 and CDR2 sequences are SEHNR and FQNEAQ (reference sequence). Trimming cost V 8 bases and J 3 bases; bases outside gene matches: 13. The CDR3 DNA follows: TGTGCCAGCGGACAGGTGACAGGGAGAGGCTACGAGCAGTACTTC. Amino acid sequence: CASGQVTGRGYEQYF.

This clonotype was observed many times. The chain employs TRBV12-3 or TRBV12-4 and TRBJ2-1; the D call may be TRBD1 or TRBD2 (6 bases each). Trimming shortened V by 4 bases and J by 8 bases, and 12 bases separated the two germline ends. CDR3 length equals 13 residues. In nucleotides, the CDR3 is TGTGCCAGCAGTTCCATGGGGGGCCATGAGCAGTTCTTC. Translating it yields CASSSMGGHEQFF.

This clonotype was seen only a few times. The chain recombines TRBV20-1 with TRBJ2-2; 8 positions match TRBD1. The junction had 10 bases not matched to a gene; V was cut back by 0 bases and J by 1 base. CDR1 is DFQATT, CDR2 SNEGSKA, per germline (reference sequence). The CDR3 contains 18 residues. CDR3 region: CSARDPDRGGGNTGELFF. CDR3 in DNA: TGCAGTGCTAGAGACCCAGACAGGGGAGGAGGGAACACCGGGGAGCTGTTTTTT.

In this sample, this clonotype turned up many times. The V gene is TRBV12-3 or TRBV12-4, the J gene TRBJ2-2; maybe TRBD2 (6 bases). The CDR3 covers 15 residues. V was trimmed by 7 bases and J by 4 bases, leaving 16 bases between them. The CDR3 DNA reads as TGTGCCAGCAAGGAGTTAGCGGACGGCACCGGGGAGCTGTTTTTT. It encodes CASKELADGTGELFF.

This clonotype was seen at least ten times. The V gene is TRBV18, the J gene TRBJ1-6, with 7 bases that match TRBD1. The CDR3 is 15 residues long. Trimming took 4 bases from V and 9 from J; bases not matched to a gene: 9. Per germline, CDR1 KGHSH and CDR2 LQKENI. The CDR3 spells CASSRLTGRSSPLHF. CDR3 DNA sequence: TGTGCCAGCTCACGGCTGACAGGGCGTAGTTCACCCCTCCACTTT. Full variable domain (missing parts from reference TRBV18 and TRBJ1-6): NAGVMQNPRHLVRRRGQEARLRCSPMKGHSHVYWYRQLPEEGLKFMVYLQKENIIDESGMPKERFSAEFPKEGPSILRIQQVVRGDSAAYFCASSRLTGRSSPLHFGNGTRLTVT.

This clonotype was seen many times. This chain links TRBV12-3 or TRBV12-4 with TRBJ2-5; 14 bases map to TRBD2. V trimming: 6 bases; J trimming: 3 bases; junction bases outside the gene matches: 6. There are 16 residues in the CDR3. The CDR3 region has the DNA TGTGCCAGCAGGGAGTCGGGACTAGCGGGAGAAGAGACCCAGTACTTC. This translates into CASRESGLAGEETQYF.

This clonotype has at least ten counts. The chain recombines TRBV6-1 with TRBJ1-1; D remains ambiguous. Germline-derived CDR1 and CDR2 are MNHNS and SASEGT. Trimming removed 6 bases from V and 4 bases from J, with 21 bases in between. There are 16 residues in the CDR3. CDR3 loop: CASRKGRVLPRTEAFF. The CDR3 bases are TGTGCCAGCAGGAAAGGGCGGGTTCTCCCGCGCACTGAAGCTTTCTTT.

A word on this clonotype: A read error is possible here, since a much larger clone lies one base away. The chain carries TRBV7-3 and TRBJ2-2, with D tentatively TRBD2 (5 bases). The CDR3 loop spans 15 amino acids. CDR1 is SGHTA, CDR2 FQGTGA, per germline. Deletions cut 5 bases from V and 3 bases from J, with 13 bases between. CDR3 bases: TGTGCCAGCAGCCCACGTAGCGAGTACACCGGGGAGCTGTTTTTT. Protein product: CASSPRSEYTGELFF. Based on the CDR3 plus reference TRBV7-3 and TRBJ2-2, the full variable domain is GAGVSQTPSNKVTEKGKYVELRCDPISGHTALYWYRQSLGQGPEFLIYFQGTGAADDSGLPNDRFFAVRPEGSVSTLKIQRTERGDSAVYLCASSPRSEYTGELFFGEGSRLTVL.

This clonotype was counted only a few times. V is TRBV4-1 and J is TRBJ2-5; weak D call: TRBD1 (6 bases). Germline V CDR1 and CDR2: MGHRA, YSYEKL. Trimming stripped 0 bases from V and 5 bases from J, with 25 bases between. The CDR3 is made up of 19 amino acids. CDR3 in amino acids: CASSQDEYWGRGPRETQYF. CDR3 nucleotides: TGCGCCAGCAGCCAAGATGAATATTGGGGCAGGGGCCCAAGGGAGACCCAGTACTTC.

The rearrangement links TRBV19 to TRBJ2-1; D possibly corresponds to TRBD2 (5 bases). The germline V gene has CDR1 LNHDA and CDR2 SQIVND (reference sequence). Trimming removed 8 bases at V and 7 bases at J, with 18 bases between. The CDR3 contains 14 residues. CDR3 sequence: CASWGDGSRNEQFF. The CDR3 region has the DNA TGTGCCAGTTGGGGAGATGGGAGTAGAAATGAGCAGTTCTTC.

This clonotype occurred a few times. This rearrangement joins TRBV4-3 to TRBJ2-1, with TRBD1 identical over 9 bases. From germline, CDR1 is LGHNA and CDR2 YSLEER. The CDR3 is made up of 15 amino acids. Trimming cost V 1 base and J 4 bases; bases outside gene matches: 2. The CDR3 reads CASSQATGGYNEQFF. The CDR3, as DNA: TGCGCCAGCAGCCAAGCGACAGGGGGTTACAATGAGCAGTTCTTC.

This clonotype occurred many times. The chain carries TRBV13 and TRBJ1-2, with D perhaps matching TRBD1 (6 bases). Deletions cut 0 bases from V and 4 bases from J, with 9 bases between. Per germline, CDR1 PRHDT and CDR2 FYEKMQ (reference sequence). The CDR3 runs to 14 residues. DNA for the CDR3: TGTGCCAGCAGCTTAGGGGACAGAAGCTATGGCTACACCTTC. This translates into CASSLGDRSYGYTF.

There are many counts of this clonotype. This rearrangement joins TRBV6-1 to TRBJ1-6; D remains unclear. The germline CDR1 and CDR2 sequences are MNHNS and SASEGT. The germline V and J ends were trimmed by 1 base and 11 bases, with 9 bases remaining between them. This CDR3 is 13 amino acids long. The CDR3 loop reads CASSEGFGAPLHF. The CDR3 coding sequence is TGTGCCAGCAGTGAAGGGTTCGGGGCACCCCTCCACTTT.